The present T cell receptor (beta chain) was sequenced within a study of cytomegalovirus exposure and HLA in healthy donors. General study findings and limits: When presence/absence was analysed, sequencing depth was taken to be roughly uniform across donors. CMV serostatus was the only immune exposure information that was available.

In the PCR, 60 Vbeta and 13 Jbeta primers were used. Sequencing was performed with immunoSEQ multiplex PCR; in TCRdb, only in-frame clones are kept and a portion is missing. The sample holds about 200,000 clones, around 73% seen once. Trimming removed 1 base from V and 3 bases from J; junction bases left unmatched: 3. The CDR3 is 16 residues long. Germline CDR1 SEHNR, CDR2 FQNEAQ (reference sequence). Remarks on this clone: The antigen remains unidentified.

This TCR was recovered from a woman in her twenties or thirties in good health and CMV-seronegative. The rearrangement uses TRBV7-9 and TRBJ1-6, with 7 positions matching TRBD1. The sample taken for sequencing was PBMCs. The CDR3 bases are TGTGCCAGCAGCTTAGGCAGGGACAGCTATAATTCACCCCTCCACTTT. It encodes CASSLGRDSYNSPLHF.